What follows are 27 T cell receptor beta chains derived from one specimen sequenced in a study of cytomegalovirus exposure and HLA in healthy donors. The PCR employed 60 Vbeta primers together with 13 Jbeta primers. Clones were read by immunoSEQ multiplex PCR, and TCRdb kept only the in-frame ones, dropping some. The sample lists about 110,000 clones, 60% to 85% occurring once. The sample was PBMCs. Receptor source: a man aged 40-49 years in good health and CMV-seronegative.

This chain joins TRBV7-2 and TRBJ2-1; TRBD2 agrees at 11 bases. Germline V gene data show CDR1 as SGHTA and CDR2 as FQGNSA. The V gene end was trimmed by 7 bases and the J gene end by 3 bases; junction bases not matched to a gene: 5. The CDR3 has 15 amino acids. DNA for the CDR3: TGTGCCAGCAAAGCTGGGACTAGCGGCTACAATGAGCAGTTCTTC. It is translated as CASKAGTSGYNEQFF.

The V call is TRBV4-1, the J call TRBJ2-3; D not resolved. The CDR3 is 19 amino acids. In germline, CDR1 is MGHRA, CDR2 YSYEKL. Trimming took 1 base from V and 1 from J, leaving 21 bases between them. The CDR3 nucleotides are TGCGCCAGCAGCCAAGTGTTGAAGCGACGACTTATAGGCACAGATACGCAGTATTTT. This encodes CASSQVLKRRLIGTDTQYF.

The chain recombines TRBV5-1 with TRBJ1-5, with D perhaps TRBD1 (6 bases). Deletions cut 4 bases from V and 3 bases from J, with 11 bases between. Germline V gene lookup returns CDR1 SGHRS and CDR2 YFSETQ. The CDR3 has 14 residues. CDR3 sequence (DNA): TGCGCCAGCAGCATAGGACAGCCCAATCAGCCCCAGCATTTT. Protein: CASSIGQPNQPQHF.

This clone showed up just a few times. The chain has TRBV7-2 and TRBJ1-5; 11 bases are a match to TRBD1. This CDR3 comprises 17 residues. In germline, CDR1 is SGHTA, CDR2 FQGNSA. The junction had 3 bases not matched to a gene; V was cut back by 0 bases and J by 2 bases. As DNA, the CDR3 is TGTGCCAGCAGCTTAGCCCTGGACAGGGGGCGCAATCAGCCCCAGCATTTT. It specifies CASSLALDRGRNQPQHF.

This clone was seen a few times. The CDR3 is CAWRSGVNTEAFF. The CDR3 nucleotides are TGTGCCTGGAGATCGGGGGTTAACACTGAAGCTTTCTTT. This sequence joins TRBV30 and TRBJ1-1; D may be TRBD1 (5 bases). Germline CDR1 and CDR2: GTSNPN and SVGIG (reference sequence). V was trimmed by 3 bases and J by 2 bases, leaving 10 bases between them. CDR3 size: 13 residues.

This chain uses TRBV27 with TRBJ2-1, with 8 bases lining up with TRBD2. Germline loops: CDR1 MNHEY, CDR2 SMNVEV (reference sequence). This CDR3 has 14 amino acids. V dropped 4 bases and J dropped 8; count of bases not matched to a gene: 7. The CDR3 nucleotides read TGTGCCAGCAGTTCAGGGACTAGTTTCTATGAGCAGTTCTTC. Translated: CASSSGTSFYEQFF.

This sequence joins TRBV6-1 and TRBJ2-2, with 7 bases identical to TRBD1. With V trimmed by 7 bases and J by 3 bases, 8 bases remained unmatched. Germline V gene data show CDR1 as MNHNS and CDR2 as SASEGT. The CDR3 has 15 residues. The CDR3, as DNA: TGTGCCAGCACCCTGACAGGGAAGGACACCGGGGAGCTGTTTTTT. It encodes CASTLTGKDTGELFF.

This rearrangement joins TRBV5-4 to TRBJ2-3; D not resolved. The V end was cut by 4 bases, the J end by 2 bases, with 5 bases between. The CDR3 contains 12 residues. Germline V gene data show CDR1 as SGHNT and CDR2 as YYREEE (reference sequence). DNA of the CDR3: TGTGCCAGCAGCAGCCCCACAGATACGCAGTATTTT. Amino acids: CASSSPTDTQYF.

The rearrangement links TRBV6-5 to TRBJ1-1, with unresolved D. The CDR3 is 15 residues long. Trimming took 1 base from V and 7 from J, leaving 16 bases between them. The germline V gene has CDR1 MNHEY and CDR2 SVGAGI. CDR3 coding DNA: TGTGCCAGCAGTTACTTGGGCCCCCCCAAAGGTGAAGCTTTCTTT. Its protein is CASSYLGPPKGEAFF.

About this clone: Other DNA sequences from this sample encode an identical CDR3 as well. The chain couples TRBV28 to TRBJ1-2; D not resolved. The V end lost 5 bases, the J end lost 5 bases, and 9 bases lay between the germline ends. The CDR3 length is 12 residues. CDR1 MDHEN and CDR2 SYDVKM come from the germline V gene. The CDR3 DNA is TGTGCCAGCAGTCTCGACACGTATGGCTACACCTTC. It codes for CASSLDTYGYTF.

J is TRBJ2-7 and V is TRBV4-2; 7 bases align to TRBD2. This CDR3 contains 14 residues. The germline V gene encodes CDR1 LGHNA and CDR2 YNFKEQ. Losses at the gene ends were 2 bases for V and 3 bases for J; bases not matched to a gene: 4. In DNA form, the CDR3 reads TGTGCCAGCAGCCAAAGCGGACTAGACTACGAGCAGTACTTC. It codes for CASSQSGLDYEQYF.

The rearrangement links TRBV11-2 to TRBJ2-1, with D possibly being TRBD2 (5 bases). This CDR3 spans 15 amino acids. V shed 1 base and J shed 0 bases, with 7 bases lying between them. CDR1 and CDR2 (germline): SGHAT, FQNNGV. Here the CDR3 DNA reads TGTGCCAGCAGCTTAGTTGGGAGCTCCTACAATGAGCAGTTCTTC. This encodes CASSLVGSSYNEQFF.

The chain combines TRBV7-2 with TRBJ1-1; 10 bases fit TRBD1. The germline V gene encodes CDR1 SGHTA and CDR2 FQGNSA. Losses at the gene ends were 4 bases for V and 1 base for J; bases not matched to a gene: 12. The CDR3 sequence is 18 residues long. The DNA for the CDR3 is TGTGCCAGCAGCTCGACTCCCGGGACAGGGGTTGAGAACACTGAAGCTTTCTTT. Its protein is CASSSTPGTGVENTEAFF.

The chain links TRBV2 to TRBJ2-3, with 8 bases matching TRBD2. Trimming cost V 3 bases and J 5 bases; bases outside gene matches: 7. The germline V gene encodes CDR1 SNHLY and CDR2 FYNNEI. The CDR3 runs 15 residues. CDR3 nucleotide sequence: TGTGCCAGCAGTGATTGGGGCGGGGGGCGAGATACGCAGTATTTT. This gives the protein CASSDWGGGRDTQYF.

The gene calls are TRBV7-3 and TRBJ2-5, with D maybe TRBD1 (6 bases). V lost 3 bases and J lost 5, with 10 bases in between. The CDR3 spans 13 residues. The germline V gene has CDR1 SGHTA and CDR2 FQGTGA. CDR3 amino acids: CASSLNRVETQYF. The CDR3, as DNA: TGTGCCAGCAGCTTGAACAGGGTGGAGACCCAGTACTTC.

This chain connects TRBV7-3 to TRBJ2-2; the D gene is possibly TRBD1 (6 bases). Between the trimmed V and J ends, which lost 2 bases and 5 bases, there was a span of 15 bases. From germline, CDR1 is SGHTA and CDR2 FQGTGA. This CDR3 is 16 amino acids long. The CDR3 DNA follows: TGTGCCAGCAGCTTAGGCGCAGGACAGCCAACCGGGGAGCTGTTTTTT. Amino acids: CASSLGAGQPTGELFF.

The gene calls are TRBV6-5 and TRBJ1-2; D might be TRBD1 (5 bases). The CDR3 has 13 residues. V was pared by 5 bases and J by 4 bases, with 11 bases between. CDR1 and CDR2 from the germline V gene are MNHEY and SVGAGI. The CDR3 region has the DNA TGTGCCAGCAGTGGCGGGACGGTCTATGGCTACACCTTC. This encodes CASSGGTVYGYTF.

This clone was counted once. In DNA form, the CDR3 reads TGTGCCAGTAGTATACTTGGACAGGGGGGTGCTAACTATGGCTACACCTTC. Protein product: CASSILGQGGANYGYTF. The chain links TRBV19 to TRBJ1-2; 10 positions match TRBD1. V lost 2 bases to trimming and J lost 0 bases; unmatched junction nucleotides: 6. This CDR3 has 17 residues. The germline gives CDR1 LNHDA, CDR2 SQIVND (reference sequence).

This clone occurred a few times. The CDR3 region is CAWSVGARNTEAFF. Here the CDR3 DNA reads TGTGCCTGGAGTGTAGGGGCGCGTAACACTGAAGCTTTCTTT. V gene TRBV30 combines with J gene TRBJ1-1; maybe TRBD1 (5 bases). V was clipped by 0 bases and J by 2 bases, with 10 bases between them. Germline lookup yields CDR1 GTSNPN and CDR2 SVGIG (reference sequence). The CDR3 has 14 residues.

The CDR3 protein is CASRDGGAGQETQYF. The DNA of the CDR3 is TGTGCCAGTCGGGACGGGGGGGCGGGCCAAGAGACCCAGTACTTC. The genes are TRBV19 and TRBJ2-5; 8 nucleotides match TRBD2. Germline CDR1 and CDR2: LNHDA and SQIVND (reference sequence). The CDR3 contains 15 residues. Trimming removed 8 bases from V and 1 base from J; junction bases left unmatched: 9.

This sequence joins TRBV19 and TRBJ2-1; no definite D call. This CDR3 contains 14 residues. Germline CDR1 is LNHDA and CDR2 is SQIVND (reference sequence). The V end was cut by 7 bases, the J end by 4 bases, with 14 bases between. The chain's CDR3 is CASTPGGGYNEQFF. CDR3 DNA sequence: TGTGCCAGTACCCCTGGTGGCGGTTACAATGAGCAGTTCTTC.

This sequence joins TRBV7-8 and TRBJ2-1; D gene ambiguous. V lost 5 bases to trimming and J lost 3 bases, with 17 bases between them. Germline V CDR1 and CDR2: SGHVS, FQNEAQ. The CDR3 extends over 16 amino acids. The CDR3 reads CASSQTWSRGYNEQFF. The DNA for the CDR3 is TGTGCCAGCAGCCAAACATGGTCCCGTGGCTACAATGAGCAGTTCTTC. The variable domain in full, with the rest retrieved from reference TRBV7-8 and TRBJ2-1, is GAGVSQSPRYKVAKRGQDVALRCDPISGHVSLFWYQQALGQGPEFLTYFQNEAQLDKSGLPSDRFFAERPEGSVSTLKIQRTQQEDSAVYLCASSQTWSRGYNEQFFGPGTRLTVL.

The chain is built from TRBV4-3 and TRBJ2-5, with 7 bases lining up with TRBD1. Germline CDR1 is LGHNA and CDR2 is YSLEER. The CDR3 contains 15 residues. V was clipped by 5 bases and J by 2 bases; unmatched bases: 8. This chain's CDR3 is CASSSHPGQQETQYF. CDR3 DNA sequence: TGCGCCAGCAGCTCTCATCCGGGACAGCAAGAGACCCAGTACTTC.

The genes are TRBV5-1 and TRBJ2-7; TRBD1 aligns across 7 bases. CDR1 and CDR2 (germline): SGHRS, YFSETQ. With V trimmed by 0 bases and J by 3 bases, 6 bases remained unmatched. CDR3 length: 15 amino acids. DNA of the CDR3: TGCGCCAGCAGCTTGGCGTCAGGGGGAGTCTACGAGCAGTACTTC. It encodes CASSLASGGVYEQYF. The complete variable domain, with remaining parts taken from reference TRBV5-1 and TRBJ2-7, reads KAGVTQTPRYLIKTRGQQVTLSCSPISGHRSVSWYQQTPGQGLQFLFEYFSETQRNKGNFPGRFSGRQFSNSRSEMNVSTLELGDSALYLCASSLASGGVYEQYFGPGTRLTVT.

This chain joins TRBV14 and TRBJ1-3; 7 bases align to TRBD1. Germline CDR1 SGHDN, CDR2 FVKESK. The CDR3 is made up of 16 amino acids. The V segment lost 1 base and the J segment 4 bases; nucleotides outside the gene matches: 7. CDR3 coding DNA: TGTGCCAGCAGCCAAGGAGGGACAGAAAGGGGAAACACCATATATTTT. The encoded protein is CASSQGGTERGNTIYF.

The chain links TRBV5-4 to TRBJ1-1; TRBD1 matches 9 bases. CDR3 length: 14 amino acids. Germline CDR1 SGHNT, CDR2 YYREEE (reference sequence). With 0 bases clipped from V and 5 bases from J, the junction kept 2 bases outside the gene matches. The CDR3 sequence: CASSLGQGVTEAFF. CDR3 DNA: TGTGCCAGCAGCTTGGGACAGGGGGTAACTGAAGCTTTCTTT.

This clone was observed once. The rearrangement joins TRBV27 to TRBJ1-1; D is unresolved. The CDR3 is 12 amino acids. Trimming cost V 5 bases and J 6 bases, with 10 bases left between them. Germline CDR1 is MNHEY and CDR2 is SMNVEV (reference sequence). The CDR3 region has the DNA TGTGCCAGCAGTGCAAACAGTGCTGAAGCTTTCTTT. Its translation is CASSANSAEAFF.